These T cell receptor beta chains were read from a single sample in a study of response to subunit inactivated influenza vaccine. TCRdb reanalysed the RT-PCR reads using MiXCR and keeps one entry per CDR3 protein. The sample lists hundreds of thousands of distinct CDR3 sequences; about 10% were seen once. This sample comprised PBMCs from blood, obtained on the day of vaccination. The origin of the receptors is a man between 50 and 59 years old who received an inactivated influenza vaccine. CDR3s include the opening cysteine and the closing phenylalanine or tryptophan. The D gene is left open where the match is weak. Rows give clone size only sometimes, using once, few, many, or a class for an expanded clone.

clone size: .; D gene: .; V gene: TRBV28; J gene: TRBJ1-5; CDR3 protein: CASSLSTGDSNQPQHF; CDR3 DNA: TGTGCCAGCAGTCTCTCGACAGGAGATAGCAATCAGCCCCAGCATTTT
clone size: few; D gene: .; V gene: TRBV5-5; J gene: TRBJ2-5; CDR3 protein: CASSLVQGGVETQYF; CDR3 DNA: TGTGCCAGCAGCTTGGTACAGGGAGGGGTAGAGACCCAGTACTTC
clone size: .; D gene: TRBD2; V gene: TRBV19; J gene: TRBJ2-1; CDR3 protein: CASSKTSTYNEQFF; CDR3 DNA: TGTGCCAGTAGCAAGACTAGCACCTACAATGAGCAGTTCTTC
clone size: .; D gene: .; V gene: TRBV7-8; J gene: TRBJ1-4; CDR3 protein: CASSLEGSNEKLFF; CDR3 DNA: TGTGCCAGCAGCTTAGAAGGCAGTAATGAAAAACTGTTTTTT
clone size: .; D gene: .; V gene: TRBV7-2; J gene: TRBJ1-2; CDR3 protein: CASSLGHAVGGYTF; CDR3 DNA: TGTGCCAGCAGCTTAGGACATGCGGTGGGGGGCTACACCTTC
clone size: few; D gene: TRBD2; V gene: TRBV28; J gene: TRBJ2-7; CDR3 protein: CASTEAVGGGEGEQYF; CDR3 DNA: TGTGCCAGCACAGAAGCCGTCGGAGGCGGGGAGGGGGAGCAGTACTTC
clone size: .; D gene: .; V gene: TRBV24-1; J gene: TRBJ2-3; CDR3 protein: CATSDVSTDTQYF; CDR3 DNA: TGTGCCACCAGTGATGTTAGCACAGATACGCAGTATTTT
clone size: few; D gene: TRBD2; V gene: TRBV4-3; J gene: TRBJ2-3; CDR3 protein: CASSQDVAGGSWDTQYF; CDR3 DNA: TGCGCCAGCAGCCAAGATGTAGCGGGGGGGTCGTGGGATACGCAGTATTTT
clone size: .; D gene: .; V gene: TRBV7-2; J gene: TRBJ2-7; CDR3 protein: CASSPPRNEQYF; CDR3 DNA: TGTGCCAGCAGCCCCCCCCGCAACGAGCAGTACTTC
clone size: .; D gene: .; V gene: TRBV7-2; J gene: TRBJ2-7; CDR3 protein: CASSLLSVGAYEQYF; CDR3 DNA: TGTGCCAGCAGCTTATTAAGCGTAGGGGCCTACGAGCAGTACTTC
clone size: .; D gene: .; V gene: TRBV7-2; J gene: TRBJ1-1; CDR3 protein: CASSPPNWVVGAFF; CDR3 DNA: TGTGCCAGCAGCCCCCCGAATTGGGTTGTCGGAGCTTTCTTT
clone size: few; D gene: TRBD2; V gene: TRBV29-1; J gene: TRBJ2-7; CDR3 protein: CSVPSAGGVEQYF; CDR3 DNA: TGCAGCGTCCCCTCAGCGGGAGGAGTCGAGCAGTACTTC
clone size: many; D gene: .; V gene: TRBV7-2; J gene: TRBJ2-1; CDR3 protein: CASSLESSSYNEQFF; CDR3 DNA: TGTGCCAGCAGCTTAGAATCGAGCTCCTACAATGAGCAGTTCTTC
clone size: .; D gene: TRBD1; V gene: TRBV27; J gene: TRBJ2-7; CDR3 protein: CATRLQGGYEQYF; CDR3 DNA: TGTGCCACCCGACTACAGGGGGGTTACGAGCAGTACTTC
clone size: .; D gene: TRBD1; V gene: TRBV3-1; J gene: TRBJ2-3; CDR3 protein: CASSQPTQGTDTQYF; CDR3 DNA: TGTGCCAGCAGCCAACCCACACAGGGGACAGATACGCAGTATTTT
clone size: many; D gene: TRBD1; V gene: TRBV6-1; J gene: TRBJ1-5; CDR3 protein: CASSTGTGNQPQHF; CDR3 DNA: TGTGCCAGCAGCACCGGGACAGGGAACCAGCCCCAGCATTTT
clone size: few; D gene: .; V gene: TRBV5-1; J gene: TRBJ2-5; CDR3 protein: CASSSIGHSQETQYF; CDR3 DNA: TGCGCCAGCAGCTCGATTGGGCACTCCCAAGAGACCCAGTACTTC
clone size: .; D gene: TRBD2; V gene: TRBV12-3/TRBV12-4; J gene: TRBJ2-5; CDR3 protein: CASSIYSGGGAETQYF; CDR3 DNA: TGTGCCAGCAGCATATATAGCGGCGGGGGGGCAGAGACCCAGTACTTC
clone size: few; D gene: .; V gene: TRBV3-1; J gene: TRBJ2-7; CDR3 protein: CASSQGQSYEQYF; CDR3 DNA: TGTGCCAGCAGCCAAGGACAGAGCTACGAGCAGTACTTC
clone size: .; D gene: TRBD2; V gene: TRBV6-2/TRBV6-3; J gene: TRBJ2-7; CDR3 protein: CASSYYGTRSVEQYF; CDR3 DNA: TGTGCCAGCAGTTACTACGGGACTAGGTCGGTCGAGCAGTACTTC
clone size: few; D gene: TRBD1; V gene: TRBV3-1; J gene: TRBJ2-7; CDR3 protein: CASSDTGGFSEQYF; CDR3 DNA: TGTGCCAGCAGTGATACAGGGGGATTCAGCGAGCAGTACTTC
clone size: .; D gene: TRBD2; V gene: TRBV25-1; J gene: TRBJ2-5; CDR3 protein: CASSDDGGGRAVFETQYF; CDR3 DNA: TGTGCCAGCAGTGACGACGGCGGCGGGAGGGCCGTTTTTGAGACCCAGTACTTC
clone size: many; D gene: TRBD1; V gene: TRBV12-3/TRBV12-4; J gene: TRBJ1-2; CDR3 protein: CASSSDRVGGYTF; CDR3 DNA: TGTGCCAGCAGTTCAGACAGGGTTGGTGGCTACACCTTC
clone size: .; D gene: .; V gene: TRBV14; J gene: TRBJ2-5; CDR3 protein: CASKPEGMETQYF; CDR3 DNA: TGTGCCAGCAAACCGGAGGGAATGGAGACCCAGTACTTC
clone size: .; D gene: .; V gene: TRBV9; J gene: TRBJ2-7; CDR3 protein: CASSVGKGPEQYF; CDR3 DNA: TGTGCCAGCAGCGTAGGAAAGGGCCCCGAGCAGTACTTC
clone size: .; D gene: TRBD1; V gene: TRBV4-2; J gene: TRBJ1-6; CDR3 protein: CASSQDDRVNSPLHF; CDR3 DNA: TGTGCCAGCAGCCAAGACGACAGGGTGAATTCACCCCTCCACTTT
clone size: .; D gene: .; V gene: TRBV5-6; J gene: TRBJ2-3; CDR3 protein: CASSLARLTDTQYF; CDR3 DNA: TGTGCCAGCAGCTTGGCCAGACTCACAGATACGCAGTATTTT
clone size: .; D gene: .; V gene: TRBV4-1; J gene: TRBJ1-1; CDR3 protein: CASSRMPVIGGRTEAFF; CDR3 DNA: TGCGCCAGCAGCCGAATGCCCGTAATAGGAGGGAGAACTGAAGCTTTCTTT
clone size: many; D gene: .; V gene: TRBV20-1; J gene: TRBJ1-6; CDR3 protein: CSARDGGDNSPLHF; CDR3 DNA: TGCAGTGCTAGAGATGGAGGCGATAATTCACCCCTCCACTTT
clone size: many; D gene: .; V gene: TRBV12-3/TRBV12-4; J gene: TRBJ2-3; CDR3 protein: CASNDRDRDTQYF; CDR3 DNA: TGTGCCAGTAACGACAGAGACCGAGATACGCAGTATTTT
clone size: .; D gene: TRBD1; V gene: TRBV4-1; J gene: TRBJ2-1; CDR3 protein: CASSQGYLGQGSPEQFF; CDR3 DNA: TGCGCCAGCAGCCAAGGTTATTTAGGACAGGGGTCTCCGGAGCAGTTCTTC
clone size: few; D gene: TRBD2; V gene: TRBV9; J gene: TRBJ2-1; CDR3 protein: CASSVLAGGSLSSYNEQFF; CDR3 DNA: TGTGCCAGCAGCGTACTAGCGGGAGGTTCCCTAAGCTCCTACAATGAGCAGTTCTTC
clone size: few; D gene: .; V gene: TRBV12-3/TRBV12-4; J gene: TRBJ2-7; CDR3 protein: CASKGRPYEQYF; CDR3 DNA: TGTGCCAGCAAGGGCAGACCCTACGAGCAGTACTTC
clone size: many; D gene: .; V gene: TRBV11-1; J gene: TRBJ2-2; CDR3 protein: CASSLEYRARGLPGELFF; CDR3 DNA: TGTGCCAGCAGCTTAGAGTATCGGGCCAGAGGACTTCCCGGGGAGCTGTTTTTT
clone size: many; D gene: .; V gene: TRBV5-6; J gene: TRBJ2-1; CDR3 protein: CASSLSLAIYNEQFF; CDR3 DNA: TGTGCCAGCAGCTTGTCACTAGCCATCTACAATGAGCAGTTCTTC
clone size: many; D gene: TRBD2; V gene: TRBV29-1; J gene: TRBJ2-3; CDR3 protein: CSVDSGNADTQYF; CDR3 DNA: TGCAGCGTTGATAGCGGGAACGCAGATACGCAGTATTTT
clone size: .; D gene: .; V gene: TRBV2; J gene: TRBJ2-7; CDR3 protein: CASTRAGYEQYF; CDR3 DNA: TGTGCCAGCACCAGGGCCGGCTACGAGCAGTACTTC
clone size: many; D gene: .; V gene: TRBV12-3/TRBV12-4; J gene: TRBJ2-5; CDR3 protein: CASSLEDRGETQYF; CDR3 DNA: TGTGCCAGCAGTTTAGAAGACCGGGGGGAGACCCAGTACTTC
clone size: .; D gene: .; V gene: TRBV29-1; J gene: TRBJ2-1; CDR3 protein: CSVEGVGGTGGLAVSYNEQFF; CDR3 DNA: TGCAGCGTTGAAGGAGTTGGCGGGACAGGGGGACTAGCGGTCTCCTACAATGAGCAGTTCTTC
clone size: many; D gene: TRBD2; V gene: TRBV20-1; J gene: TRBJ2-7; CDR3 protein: CSARDTSGRYYEQYF; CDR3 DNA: TGCAGTGCTAGAGATACCAGCGGGAGGTACTACGAGCAGTACTTC
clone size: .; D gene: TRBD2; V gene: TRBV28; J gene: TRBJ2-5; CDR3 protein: CARGATSGGQETQYF; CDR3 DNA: TGTGCCAGAGGGGCGACTAGCGGGGGCCAAGAGACCCAGTACTTC
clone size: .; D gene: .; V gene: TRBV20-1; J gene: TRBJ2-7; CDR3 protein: CSARDDDSPLF; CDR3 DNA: TGCAGTGCTAGAGATGACGACAGCCCCCTCTTC
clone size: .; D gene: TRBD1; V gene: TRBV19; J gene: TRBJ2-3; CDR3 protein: CASSVLDREDTQYF; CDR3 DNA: TGTGCCAGTAGTGTACTCGACAGGGAAGATACGCAGTATTTT
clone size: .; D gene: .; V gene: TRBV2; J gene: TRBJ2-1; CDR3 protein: CASSGGQITYNEQFF; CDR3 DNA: TGTGCCAGCAGTGGGGGACAAATAACCTACAATGAGCAGTTCTTC
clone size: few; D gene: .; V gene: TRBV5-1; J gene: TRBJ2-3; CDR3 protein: CASSPDQHHSTQYF; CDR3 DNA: TGCGCCAGCAGCCCAGACCAGCATCACTCTACGCAGTATTTT
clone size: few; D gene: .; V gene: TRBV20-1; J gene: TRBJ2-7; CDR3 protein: CSARWQSYEQYF; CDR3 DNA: TGCAGTGCTAGATGGCAGAGCTACGAGCAGTACTTC
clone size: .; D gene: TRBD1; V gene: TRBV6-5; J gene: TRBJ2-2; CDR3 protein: CASSSSGGRVGELFF; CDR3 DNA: TGTGCCAGCAGTTCCTCAGGGGGAAGGGTCGGGGAGCTGTTTTTT
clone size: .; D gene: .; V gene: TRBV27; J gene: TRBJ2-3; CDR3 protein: CASSTRQASNTDTQYF; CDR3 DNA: TGTGCCAGCAGTACCAGACAGGCGTCAAACACAGATACGCAGTATTTT